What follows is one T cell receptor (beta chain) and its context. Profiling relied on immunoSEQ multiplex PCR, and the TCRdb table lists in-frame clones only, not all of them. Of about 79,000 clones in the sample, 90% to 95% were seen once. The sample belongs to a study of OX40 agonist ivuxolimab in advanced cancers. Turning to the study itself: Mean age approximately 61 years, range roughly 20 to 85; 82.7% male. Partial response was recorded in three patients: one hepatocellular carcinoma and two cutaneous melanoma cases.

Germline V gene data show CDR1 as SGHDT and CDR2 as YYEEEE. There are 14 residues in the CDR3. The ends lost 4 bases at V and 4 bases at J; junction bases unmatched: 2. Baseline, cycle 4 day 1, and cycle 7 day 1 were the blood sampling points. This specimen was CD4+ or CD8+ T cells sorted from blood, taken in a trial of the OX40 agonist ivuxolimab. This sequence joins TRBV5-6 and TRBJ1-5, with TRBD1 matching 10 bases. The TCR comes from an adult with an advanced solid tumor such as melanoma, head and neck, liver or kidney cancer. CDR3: CASSRTGGNQPQHF. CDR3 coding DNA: TGTGCCAGCAGCCGGACAGGGGGAAATCAGCCCCAGCATTTT.